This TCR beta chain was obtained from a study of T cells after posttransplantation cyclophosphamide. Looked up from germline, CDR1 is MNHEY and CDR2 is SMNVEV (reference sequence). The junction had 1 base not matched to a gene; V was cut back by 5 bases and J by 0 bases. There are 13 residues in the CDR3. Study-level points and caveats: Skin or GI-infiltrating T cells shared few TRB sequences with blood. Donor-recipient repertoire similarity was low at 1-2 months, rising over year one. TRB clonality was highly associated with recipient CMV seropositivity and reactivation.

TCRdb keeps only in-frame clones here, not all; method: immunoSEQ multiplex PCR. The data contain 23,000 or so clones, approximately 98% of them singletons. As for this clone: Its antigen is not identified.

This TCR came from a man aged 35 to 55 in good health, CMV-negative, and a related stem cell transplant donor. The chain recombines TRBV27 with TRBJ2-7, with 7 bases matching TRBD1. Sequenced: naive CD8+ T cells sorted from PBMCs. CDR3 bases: TGTGCCAGCAGTGGGGACAGCTCCTACGAGCAGTACTTC. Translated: CASSGDSSYEQYF.